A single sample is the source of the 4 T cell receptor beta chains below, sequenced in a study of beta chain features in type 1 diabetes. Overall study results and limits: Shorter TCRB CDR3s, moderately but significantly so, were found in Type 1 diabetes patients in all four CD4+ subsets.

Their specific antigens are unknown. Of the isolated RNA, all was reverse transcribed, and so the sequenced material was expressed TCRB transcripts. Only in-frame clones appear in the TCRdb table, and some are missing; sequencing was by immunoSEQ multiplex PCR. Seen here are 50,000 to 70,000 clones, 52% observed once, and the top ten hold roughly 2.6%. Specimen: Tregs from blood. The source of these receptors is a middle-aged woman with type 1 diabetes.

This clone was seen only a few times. CDR3 region: CASSYSGTSGNEQFF. The CDR3 DNA follows: TGTGCCAGCAGTTACTCCGGGACTAGCGGGAATGAGCAGTTCTTC. V and J are TRBV6-5 and TRBJ2-1; 12 positions agree with TRBD2. Germline V CDR1 and CDR2: MNHEY, SVGAGI. This CDR3 comprises 15 residues. V shed 0 bases, J shed 7 bases, and the junction held 1 base outside the gene matches.

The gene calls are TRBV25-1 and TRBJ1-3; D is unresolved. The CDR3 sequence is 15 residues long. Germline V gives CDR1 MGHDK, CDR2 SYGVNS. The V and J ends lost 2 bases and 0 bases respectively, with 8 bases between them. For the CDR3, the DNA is TGTGCCAGCAGTGAAGACTTCAGCTCTGGAAACACCATATATTTT. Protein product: CASSEDFSSGNTIYF.

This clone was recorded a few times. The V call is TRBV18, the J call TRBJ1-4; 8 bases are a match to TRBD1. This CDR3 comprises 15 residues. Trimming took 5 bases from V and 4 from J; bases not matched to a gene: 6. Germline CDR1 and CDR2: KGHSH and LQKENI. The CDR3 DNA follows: TGTGCCAGCTCAGGCTCAGGGGGCCGTAATGAAAAACTGTTTTTT. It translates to CASSGSGGRNEKLFF. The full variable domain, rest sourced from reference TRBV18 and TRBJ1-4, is NAGVMQNPRHLVRRRGQEARLRCSPMKGHSHVYWYRQLPEEGLKFMVYLQKENIIDESGMPKERFSAEFPKEGPSILRIQQVVRGDSAAYFCASSGSGGRNEKLFFGSGTQLSVL.

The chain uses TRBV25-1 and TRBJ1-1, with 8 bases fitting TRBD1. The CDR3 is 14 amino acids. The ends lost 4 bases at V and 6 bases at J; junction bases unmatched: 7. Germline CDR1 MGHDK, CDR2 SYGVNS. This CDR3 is CASSGTGPYPEAFF. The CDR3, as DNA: TGTGCCAGCAGTGGGACAGGGCCTTACCCTGAAGCTTTCTTT.